The 7 T cell receptor beta chains below come from one sample, sequenced in a study of CD8 T cells in ankylosing spondylitis. Notes on the study in general: A TCR beta motif of about 8 highly homologous variants appeared characteristic of ankylosing spondylitis blood.

TCRdb independently ran MiXCR on the 5' RACE reads; one entry per CDR3 protein. This table has about 210,000 distinct CDR3 sequences, about 7.3% appearing once. Antigens for these TCRs are unknown. The source material was blood, either unsorted or a sorted T cell fraction (not recorded which). Receptor source: a male donor with ankylosing spondylitis.

This clonotype was observed a handful of times. The V gene is TRBV5-6, the J gene TRBJ1-5; D is unresolved. CDR1 is SGHDT, CDR2 YYEEEE, per germline. The CDR3 totals 14 residues. The germline V and J ends were trimmed by 2 bases and 3 bases, with 9 bases remaining between them. The CDR3 DNA follows: TGTGCCAGCAGCTTTGGACGCTACAATCAGCCCCAGCATTTT. It is translated as CASSFGRYNQPQHF.

This clonotype showed up many times. The chain links TRBV6-2 or TRBV6-3 to TRBJ2-3; TRBD2 is a possible D gene (6 bases). CDR1 and CDR2 (germline): MNHEY, SVGEGT. The ends were cut back, 2 bases at V and 7 bases at J, with 16 bases in the middle. CDR3 size: 15 residues. This CDR3 reads CASSYAGRSGNTQYF. The CDR3 coding sequence is TGTGCCAGCAGTTACGCGGGGAGGTCCGGGAATACGCAGTATTTT.

At least ten counts were recorded for this clonotype. The rearrangement uses TRBV28 and TRBJ2-3, with D uncertain. Trimming removed 6 bases from V and 6 bases from J, with 10 bases in between. The CDR3 runs 12 residues. Germline lookup yields CDR1 MDHEN and CDR2 SYDVKM. Written as DNA, the CDR3 is TGTGCCAGCAGGGTTTATGGGGATACGCAGTATTTT. Its translation: CASRVYGDTQYF.

This clonotype was observed at least ten times. The V gene is TRBV5-1, the J gene TRBJ2-2; tentative D call: TRBD2 (6 bases). The V end was cut by 2 bases, the J end by 8 bases, with 13 bases between. This CDR3 contains 14 residues. Germline V gene lookup returns CDR1 SGHRS and CDR2 YFSETQ. CDR3 sequence: CASSFLSGGGELFF. CDR3 DNA sequence: TGCGCCAGCAGCTTCCTCTCCGGAGGGGGGGAGCTGTTTTTT.

The sample holds many counts of this clonotype. The V call is TRBV5-6, the J call TRBJ1-2; 9 bases are a match to TRBD1. CDR1 and CDR2 from the germline V gene are SGHDT and YYEEEE. The CDR3 is made up of 15 amino acids. V dropped 0 bases and J dropped 8; count of bases not matched to a gene: 8. The CDR3 DNA reads TGTGCCAGCAGCTTGGGGGACAGGGAGTCGTTCGGCTACACCTTC. This encodes CASSLGDRESFGYTF. Variable domain in full (rest from reference TRBV5-6 and TRBJ1-2): DAGVTQSPTHLIKTRGQQVTLRCSPKSGHDTVSWYQQALGQGPQFIFQYYEEEERQRGNFPDRFSGHQFPNYSSELNVNALLLGDSALYLCASSLGDRESFGYTFGSGTRLTVV.

This clonotype was detected many times. CDR3 sequence: CSAHKGRSNSPLHF. DNA of the CDR3: TGCAGTGCTCATAAGGGACGGTCTAATTCACCCCTCCACTTT. The chain employs TRBV20-1 and TRBJ1-6, with D perhaps TRBD1 (5 bases). The CDR3 has 14 amino acids. V lost 5 bases and J 6 bases, leaving 14 bases between the germline ends. Germline loops: CDR1 DFQATT, CDR2 SNEGSKA (reference sequence).

There are many counts of this clonotype. The V and J genes are TRBV4-3 and TRBJ2-3; unclear D gene. The length of the CDR3 is 13 residues. The germline CDR1 and CDR2 sequences are LGHNA and YSLEER. V was shortened by 1 base and J by 3 bases, with 5 bases between the two germline ends. Here the CDR3 DNA reads TGCGCCAGCAGCCAAGTGGAAACAGATACGCAGTATTTT. Translated: CASSQVETDTQYF.